The rows below give T cell receptor beta chains drawn from one sample of a study of T cell changes during pregnancy in multiple sclerosis. Sequenced by immunoSEQ multiplex PCR; TCRdb stores in-frame clones only, minus some. The repertoire has about 57,000 clones, 70% to 90% of them found once; the top ten carry approximately 0.4%. The sequenced sample was CD4+ T cells from peripheral blood mononuclear cells, obtained in the third trimester of pregnancy. These receptors all come from a female donor with multiple sclerosis, enrolled in a pregnancy study. Both conserved end residues are part of each CDR3. The D gene is left open where the match is weak. Clone size is stated in some rows and not others, as once, few, many or a class when expanded.

clone_size	v_call	d_call	j_call	cdr3_length	cdr3_aa	cdr3_nt
-	TRBV6-6	-	TRBJ1-4	14	CASKTAFEPEKLFF	TGTGCCAGCAAGACTGCATTCGAGCCTGAAAAACTGTTTTTT
-	TRBV6-5	TRBD1	TRBJ2-2	14	CASSHQGAGGELFF	TGTGCCAGCAGTCACCAGGGGGCAGGCGGGGAGCTGTTTTTT
-	TRBV6-1	TRBD2	TRBJ2-2	15	CASSVAGGNTGELFF	TGTGCCAGCAGTGTGGCGGGGGGGAACACCGGGGAGCTGTTTTTT
-	TRBV5-6	TRBD2	TRBJ2-2	17	CASSPGGLAGGLGELFF	TGTGCCAGCAGCCCCGGCGGACTAGCGGGAGGGCTCGGGGAGCTGTTTTTT
-	TRBV7-8	TRBD1	TRBJ1-2	16	CASSPRRTGEMDGYTF	TGTGCCAGCAGCCCGAGACGGACAGGGGAGATGGATGGCTACACCTTC
-	TRBV10-3	-	TRBJ2-5	16	CAISESKGGPQETQYF	TGTGCCATCAGTGAGTCCAAGGGGGGGCCACAAGAGACCCAGTACTTC
few	TRBV19	-	TRBJ1-2	15	CASNAIRDSGLGYTF	TGTGCCAGTAATGCTATTCGTGACAGTGGTTTGGGCTACACCTTC
-	TRBV2	-	TRBJ1-2	15	CASRGIQGANYGYTF	TGTGCCAGCAGGGGGATACAGGGCGCTAACTATGGCTACACCTTC
-	TRBV7-3	-	TRBJ1-2	14	CASSSNADFGGYTF	TGTGCCAGCAGCTCGAATGCGGACTTTGGGGGCTACACCTTC
-	TRBV28	TRBD2	TRBJ2-5	15	CASSPAGGNQETQYF	TGTGCCAGCAGTCCAGCGGGGGGGAACCAAGAGACCCAGTACTTC
-	TRBV18	-	TRBJ1-1	13	CASSPPGAAEAFF	TGTGCCAGCTCACCACCGGGGGCGGCCGAAGCTTTCTTT
-	TRBV4-3	TRBD1	TRBJ2-2	16	CASSQILGQGAGELFF	TGCGCCAGCAGCCAAATTTTAGGACAGGGGGCCGGGGAGCTGTTTTTT
few	TRBV5-6	TRBD1	TRBJ1-2	15	CASSSRQGAVYGYTF	TGTGCCAGCAGCTCCAGACAGGGAGCTGTCTATGGCTACACCTTC
-	TRBV10-1	-	TRBJ1-1	14	CASTQDISGSEAFF	TGCGCCAGCACCCAGGACATCTCGGGCTCTGAAGCTTTCTTT
-	TRBV4-3	-	TRBJ1-3	16	CASSQDFGLSGNTIYF	TGCGCCAGCAGCCAAGATTTTGGACTCTCTGGAAACACCATATATTTT
-	TRBV10-3	-	TRBJ2-7	15	CAISESVADSYEQYF	TGTGCCATCAGTGAGTCGGTAGCGGATTCCTACGAGCAGTACTTC
-	TRBV19	TRBD1	TRBJ2-5	13	CASSLDRDETQYF	TGTGCCAGTAGCTTAGACAGGGATGAGACCCAGTACTTC
-	TRBV14	TRBD1	TRBJ1-2	15	CASSHPGQPNYGYTF	TGTGCCAGCAGCCACCCGGGACAGCCCAACTATGGCTACACCTTC
-	TRBV29-1	-	TRBJ1-1	12	CSVEQGNTEAFF	TGCAGCGTTGAACAGGGGAACACTGAAGCTTTCTTT
-	TRBV13	-	TRBJ2-3	16	CASSLTGLSRTDTQYF	TGTGCCAGCAGCTTAACGGGACTGAGCCGCACAGATACGCAGTATTTT
-	TRBV18	TRBD1	TRBJ1-2	14	CASSPTGDEYGYTF	TGTGCCAGCTCACCCACAGGGGACGAATATGGCTACACCTTC
once	TRBV30	-	TRBJ1-5	14	CAWSDGQPNQPQHF	TGTGCCTGGAGTGACGGACAGCCTAATCAGCCCCAGCATTTT
-	TRBV2	TRBD2	TRBJ2-2	15	CASTGTSGNTGELFF	TGTGCCAGCACGGGGACTAGCGGTAACACCGGGGAGCTGTTTTTT
few	TRBV2	-	TRBJ1-5	14	CASSGGRDYQPQHF	TGTGCCAGCAGTGGAGGCAGGGATTATCAGCCCCAGCATTTT
few	TRBV9	TRBD1	TRBJ1-2	14	CASSGETGLYGYTF	TGTGCCAGCAGCGGAGAGACAGGGCTCTATGGCTACACCTTC